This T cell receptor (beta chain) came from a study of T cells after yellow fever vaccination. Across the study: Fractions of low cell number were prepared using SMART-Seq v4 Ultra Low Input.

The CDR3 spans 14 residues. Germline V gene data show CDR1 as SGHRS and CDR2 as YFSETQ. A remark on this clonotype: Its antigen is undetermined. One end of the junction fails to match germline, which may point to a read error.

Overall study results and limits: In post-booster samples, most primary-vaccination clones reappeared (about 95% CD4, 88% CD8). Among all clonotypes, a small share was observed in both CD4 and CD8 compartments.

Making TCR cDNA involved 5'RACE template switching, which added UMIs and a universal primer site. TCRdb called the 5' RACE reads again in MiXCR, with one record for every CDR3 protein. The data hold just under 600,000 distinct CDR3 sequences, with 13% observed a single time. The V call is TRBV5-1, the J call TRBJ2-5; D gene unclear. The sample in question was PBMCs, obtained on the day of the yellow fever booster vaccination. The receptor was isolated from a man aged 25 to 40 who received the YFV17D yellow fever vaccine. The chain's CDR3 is CASHPGNLQETQHF. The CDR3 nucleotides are TGCGCCAGTCACCCCGGCAATCTCCAAGAGACCCAGCACTTC.